These 27 T cell receptor beta chains originate from one sample sequenced in a study of T cell responses to AZD1222 COVID-19 vaccine. Clones were read by immunoSEQ multiplex PCR, and TCRdb kept only the in-frame ones, dropping some. Of more than 100,000 clones detected, about nine tenths appear once; the ten largest clones hold 45% to 55%. The sample was peripheral blood, taken on day 0 of AZD1222 vaccination. The source of these receptors is an adult in good health.

The chain combines TRBV18 with TRBJ1-5; 7 positions match TRBD1. CDR3 size: 14 residues. Germline V gene data show CDR1 as KGHSH and CDR2 as LQKENI. Germline trimming cut 5 bases from V and 1 base from J; bases unmatched to any gene: 2. CDR3 bases: TGTGCCAGCTCAGTGGGACAGAGCAATCAGCCCCAGCATTTT. Translation gives CASSVGQSNQPQHF.

This chain joins TRBV28 and TRBJ2-7, with D possibly being TRBD1 (6 bases). From germline, CDR1 is MDHEN and CDR2 SYDVKM. The CDR3 length is 15 residues. The V end lost 11 bases, the J end lost 0 bases, and 20 bases lay between the germline ends. The CDR3 reads CAARRNRVPSYEQYF. DNA of the CDR3: TGTGCCGCGCGAAGGAACAGGGTTCCCTCCTACGAGCAGTACTTC.

The chain combines TRBV6-5 with TRBJ2-5; 8 nucleotides align to TRBD2. V shed 5 bases, J shed 5 bases, and the junction held 7 bases outside the gene matches. The CDR3 covers 14 residues. Per the germline V gene, CDR1 is MNHEY and CDR2 is SVGAGI. Here the CDR3 DNA reads TGTGCCAGCAGTCGGGGGGGGGCGCAGGAGACCCAGTACTTC. Encoded protein: CASSRGGAQETQYF.

Concerning this clone: A junction end diverges from the germline sequence, so it may reflect a read error. V is TRBV18 and J is TRBJ2-2; 11 positions agree with TRBD2. The CDR3 contains 21 residues. Per the germline V gene, CDR1 is KGHSH and CDR2 is LQKENI. CDR3 amino acids: CAISLRLTSGSTRTNTGELFF. The DNA of the CDR3 is TGTGCCATCTCACTGCGACTTACTAGCGGGAGCACCCGAACGAACACCGGGGAGCTGTTTTTT.

V gene TRBV19 combines with J gene TRBJ1-5; D is perhaps TRBD1 (5 bases). The CDR3 totals 15 residues. V lost 6 bases, J lost 0 bases, and 12 bases lay in between. Per germline, CDR1 LNHDA and CDR2 SQIVND (reference sequence). CDR3 in amino acids: CASRGRFNSNQPQHF. CDR3 in DNA: TGTGCCAGTAGGGGACGGTTCAATAGCAATCAGCCCCAGCATTTT.

The rearrangement links TRBV5-6 to TRBJ1-2; a weak D match, TRBD1 (6 bases). In germline, CDR1 is SGHDT, CDR2 YYEEEE. V was cut by 4 bases and J by 6 bases, with 13 bases left in between. This CDR3 contains 13 residues. CDR3 in amino acids: CASSTLNRDGYTF. The CDR3 nucleotides read TGTGCCAGCAGCACCCTAAACAGGGATGGCTACACCTTC.

The V gene is TRBV3-1 (or the pseudogene TRBV3-2), the J gene TRBJ2-5, with TRBD2 matching 11 bases. The CDR3 has 17 residues. The ends lost 0 bases at V and 5 bases at J; junction bases unmatched: 8. Germline V gene sequence: CDR1 LGHDT, CDR2 YNNKEL (reference sequence). CDR3 sequence reads: CASSQDWLAGGGETQYF. The CDR3 DNA follows: TGTGCCAGCAGCCAAGATTGGCTAGCGGGAGGAGGGGAGACCCAGTACTTC.

This clone was seen more than once but under ten times. The identical CDR3 is also encoded by other nucleotide sequences in the sample. The rearrangement uses TRBV7-3 and TRBJ1-1; D is uncertain. The CDR3 contains 13 residues. The V gene's germline CDR1 is SGHTA and CDR2 FQGTGA. The V gene lost 5 bases and the J gene lost 1 base, with 8 bases spanning the gap. The CDR3 protein is CASSPSPNTEAFF. The CDR3 nucleotides read TGTGCCAGCAGCCCCAGCCCGAACACTGAAGCTTTCTTT. Drawing the rest from reference TRBV7-3 and TRBJ1-1, the complete variable domain is GAGVSQTPSNKVTEKGKYVELRCDPISGHTALYWYRQSLGQGPEFLIYFQGTGAADDSGLPNDRFFAVRPEGSVSTLKIQRTERGDSAVYLCASSPSPNTEAFFGQGTRLTVV.

The chain employs TRBV27 and TRBJ1-5, with 8 bases lining up with TRBD1. Germline V lookup: CDR1 MNHEY, CDR2 SMNVEV (reference sequence). V trimming: 8 bases; J trimming: 1 base; junction bases outside the gene matches: 4. This CDR3 has 14 amino acids. The CDR3 DNA reads as TGTGCCAGCCGACAGGGGACCAGCAATCAGCCCCAGCATTTT. Translating gives CASRQGTSNQPQHF.

In this sample, this clone turned up a few times. This chain links TRBV6-6 with TRBJ2-6; D perhaps matches TRBD1 (6 bases). Trimming left V 5 bases short and J 0 bases short, with 8 bases between. The CDR3 sequence is 15 residues long. CDR1 and CDR2 (germline): MNHNY, SVGAGI (reference sequence). The CDR3 loop is CASSTGTSGANVLTF. The CDR3 DNA sequence: TGTGCCAGCAGTACAGGGACCTCTGGGGCCAACGTCCTGACTTTC.

The chain joins TRBV19 to TRBJ1-1; D possibly corresponds to TRBD1 (6 bases). There are 13 residues in the CDR3. The V end lost 9 bases, the J end lost 1 base, and 12 bases lay between the germline ends. The germline V gene encodes CDR1 LNHDA and CDR2 SQIVND (reference sequence). CDR3 region: CASGGRRNTEAFF. The DNA of the CDR3 is TGTGCCAGCGGGGGGCGGAGGAACACTGAAGCTTTCTTT.

The chain is built from TRBV30 and TRBJ2-7; 11 bases are shared with TRBD2. From germline, CDR1 is GTSNPN and CDR2 SVGIG (reference sequence). The CDR3 is made up of 12 amino acids. V gave up 4 bases and J gave up 4 bases; unmatched junction bases: 0. The CDR3 nucleotides read TGTGCCTGGACTAGCGGGAGGTACGAGCAGTACTTC. Its protein is CAWTSGRYEQYF.

This chain connects TRBV28 to TRBJ1-2; D is unresolved. This CDR3 comprises 12 residues. The germline V gene has CDR1 MDHEN and CDR2 SYDVKM. V lost 2 bases to trimming and J lost 2 bases, with 3 bases between them. CDR3 DNA sequence: TGTGCCAGCAGTTTAGTAAACTATGGCTACACCTTC. Protein sequence: CASSLVNYGYTF.

Here the CDR3 reads CASSPRVAGGYNEQFF. Here the CDR3 DNA reads TGTGCCAGCTCACCCCGAGTAGCGGGCGGGTACAATGAGCAGTTCTTC. The chain employs TRBV18 and TRBJ2-1; 7 nucleotides agree with TRBD2. The ends lost 3 bases at V and 4 bases at J; junction bases unmatched: 9. CDR3 length: 16 residues. The germline V gene encodes CDR1 KGHSH and CDR2 LQKENI.

The V gene is TRBV11-3, the J gene TRBJ2-2, with TRBD2 as a possible D gene (6 bases). The germline V and J ends were trimmed by 1 base and 7 bases, with 10 bases remaining between them. The length of the CDR3 is 14 residues. Germline values: CDR1 SGHNT, CDR2 YENEEA. CDR3 nucleotide sequence: TGTGCCAGCAGCTTAGCGGGAGTGGTCGGGGAGCTGTTTTTT. It specifies CASSLAGVVGELFF.

V is TRBV27 and J is TRBJ1-6; 7 bases align to TRBD1. In germline, CDR1 is MNHEY, CDR2 SMNVEV (reference sequence). Trimming at V came to 5 bases and at J to 9 bases, leaving 4 bases not matched to a gene. This CDR3 is 13 amino acids long. The CDR3 DNA follows: TGTGCCAGCAGTCCCGACAGGGTTTCACCCCTCCACTTT. This encodes CASSPDRVSPLHF.

The J gene is TRBJ2-7, the V gene TRBV6-4; D gene ambiguous. There are 9 residues in the CDR3. Germline lookup yields CDR1 MRHNA and CDR2 SNTAGT. The V end was cut by 9 bases, the J end by 3 bases, with 3 bases between. CDR3 DNA: TGTGCCAGGATCTACGAGCAGTACTTC. The encoded protein is CARIYEQYF.

Notes on this clone: One junction end disagrees with the germline gene, perhaps due to a read error. V usage is TRBV7-9 and J usage is TRBJ1-6; weak D call: TRBD1 (5 bases). Germline V gene lookup returns CDR1 SEHNR and CDR2 FQNEAQ (reference sequence). The CDR3 is made up of 14 amino acids. In nucleotides, the CDR3 is TGTGCCAGCAACTTACCAGGGCATAATTCACCCCTCCACTTT. Translating it yields CASNLPGHNSPLHF.

The rearrangement uses TRBV7-2 and TRBJ2-7; D not resolved. The CDR3 contains 14 residues. Germline-derived CDR1 and CDR2 are SGHTA and FQGNSA. The V end lost 2 bases, the J end lost 2 bases, and 10 bases lay between the germline ends. The CDR3: CASSLTPLTYEQYF. The CDR3 nucleotides are TGTGCCAGCAGCTTAACTCCCCTCACCTACGAGCAGTACTTC.

For the CDR3, the DNA is TGTGCCAGCAGCTTAGGGGAGCTTGCACGCGATGAGCAGTTCTTC. Translation gives CASSLGELARDEQFF. This chain links TRBV7-9 with TRBJ2-1; the D gene is possibly TRBD2 (5 bases). The CDR3 sequence is 15 residues long. Germline CDR1 is SEHNR and CDR2 is FQNEAQ (reference sequence). With 1 base removed from V and 8 bases from J, the gap between germline ends came to 15 bases.

V gene TRBV7-9 combines with J gene TRBJ1-5; D might be TRBD1 (5 bases). The CDR3 covers 12 residues. Trimming took off 8 bases at V and 3 bases at J, with 8 bases between the two ends. Germline values: CDR1 SEHNR, CDR2 FQNEAQ (reference sequence). The CDR3 DNA sequence: TGTGCCAGCGGGGGGTTCAATCAGCCCCAGCATTTT. Translation gives CASGGFNQPQHF.

This sequence joins TRBV5-1 and TRBJ2-7, with TRBD2 identical over 13 bases. CDR1 and CDR2 from the germline V gene are SGHRS and YFSETQ. V trimming: 4 bases; J trimming: 0 bases; junction bases outside the gene matches: 22. The CDR3 is made up of 22 amino acids. The DNA of the CDR3 is TGCGCCAGCAGCCCACCGTCCCCTAGTCGACTAGCGGGAGGCTCCATCTCCTACGAGCAGTACTTC. It encodes CASSPPSPSRLAGGSISYEQYF. Full variable domain (outside the CDR3, taken from reference TRBV5-1 and TRBJ2-7): KAGVTQTPRYLIKTRGQQVTLSCSPISGHRSVSWYQQTPGQGLQFLFEYFSETQRNKGNFPGRFSGRQFSNSRSEMNVSTLELGDSALYLCASSPPSPSRLAGGSISYEQYFGPGTRLTVT.

The chain has TRBV6-5 and TRBJ2-3; TRBD1 agrees at 8 bases. V shed 6 bases, J shed 0 bases, and the junction held 5 bases outside the gene matches. CDR1 and CDR2 (germline): MNHEY, SVGAGI. CDR3 size: 15 residues. CDR3: CASSRQGRSTDTQYF. DNA for the CDR3: TGTGCCAGCAGCCGACAGGGGAGGAGCACAGATACGCAGTATTTT.

The genes are TRBV28 and TRBJ1-3; 7 bases map to TRBD1. CDR1 and CDR2 (germline): MDHEN, SYDVKM. There are 16 residues in the CDR3. The V segment lost 4 bases and the J segment 0 bases; nucleotides outside the gene matches: 6. The CDR3 here is CASSSTGSGSGNTIYF. The CDR3 DNA reads TGTGCCAGCAGTTCGACAGGGTCCGGCTCTGGAAACACCATATATTTT.

J is TRBJ1-4 and V is TRBV5-1; 7 positions agree with TRBD1. The CDR3 extends over 14 amino acids. Germline assignment: CDR1 SGHRS and CDR2 YFSETQ. Trimming at V came to 6 bases and at J to 3 bases, leaving 5 bases not matched to a gene. Written as DNA, the CDR3 is TGCGCCAGCAAGGTACAGGGGCCTAATGAAAAACTGTTTTTT. Its translation is CASKVQGPNEKLFF.

The CDR3 bases are TGTGCCAGCAGGCAGGGTAATAAAGGCACTGAAGCTTTCTTT. Its translation: CASRQGNKGTEAFF. The chain is built from TRBV6-5 and TRBJ1-1; TRBD1 is a possible D gene (5 bases). CDR3 length: 14 residues. V was pared by 6 bases and J by 4 bases, with 15 bases between. CDR1 is MNHEY and CDR2 is SVGAGI in the germline V gene.

The chain carries TRBV2 and TRBJ2-1, with 11 bases matching TRBD2. Germline V gives CDR1 SNHLY, CDR2 FYNNEI. V lost 4 bases and J lost 10; bases outside the gene matches: 12. The CDR3 is 16 residues long. CDR3 nucleotide sequence: TGTGCCAGCAGTGGCTTCCAGGGACTAGCGGATAAGGAGCAGTTCTTC. It specifies CASSGFQGLADKEQFF.